The 18 T cell receptor beta chains below were found in one sample sequenced in a study of blood T cell repertoires in COVID-19. The method was immunoSEQ multiplex PCR; TCRdb's version includes in-frame clones alone and lacks a portion of them. The sample contains roughly 320,000 clones, over 75% of which appear only once. The sample was PBMCs or T cells enriched from blood (not recorded which). These receptors came from a man younger than 45 who had recovered from COVID-19.

The chain couples TRBV7-9 to TRBJ2-3; 14 bases align to TRBD2. V lost 5 bases, J lost 3 bases, and 4 bases stayed unmatched. This CDR3 contains 16 residues. CDR1 is SEHNR, CDR2 FQNEAQ, per germline (reference sequence). For the CDR3, the DNA is TGTGCCAGCAGCACGACTAGCGGGAGGGCTACAGATACGCAGTATTTT. Encoded protein: CASSTTSGRATDTQYF.

This clone was seen only once. The genes are TRBV2 and TRBJ2-6; 8 nucleotides match TRBD2. Germline V CDR1 and CDR2: SNHLY, FYNNEI. The CDR3 consists of 17 residues. J gave up 1 base and V 4 bases, and 6 bases lay outside the gene matches. The CDR3 spells CASSGLATPSGANVLTF. The CDR3 region has the DNA TGTGCCAGCAGTGGACTAGCGACCCCTTCTGGGGCCAACGTCCTGACTTTC.

The chain has TRBV6-5 and TRBJ2-7; tentatively, D is TRBD2 (5 bases). CDR1 MNHEY and CDR2 SVGAGI come from the germline V gene. V lost 5 bases, J lost 12 bases, and 20 bases lay in between. This CDR3 region has 13 residues. The CDR3 DNA follows: TGTGCCAGCAGTATCGTCCGTCTTCGGGAACTGTACTTC. This sequence encodes CASSIVRLRELYF.

This chain links TRBV5-1 with TRBJ1-2; 11 bases align to TRBD1. This CDR3 comprises 17 residues. The V gene's germline CDR1 is SGHRS and CDR2 YFSETQ. The V segment lost 1 base and the J segment 0 bases; nucleotides outside the gene matches: 5. CDR3 DNA sequence: TGCGCCAGCAGCTTGAGGACAGGGGGCGACTCTAACTATGGCTACACCTTC. Translated, it gives CASSLRTGGDSNYGYTF.

The chain recombines TRBV7-8 with TRBJ2-3; unclear D gene. There are 14 residues in the CDR3. Per the germline V gene, CDR1 is SGHVS and CDR2 is FQNEAQ. Trimming shortened V by 4 bases and J by 0 bases, and 8 bases separated the two germline ends. CDR3 amino acids: CASSSLWSTDTQYF. Here the CDR3 DNA reads TGTGCCAGCAGCTCCCTATGGAGCACAGATACGCAGTATTTT.

The chain links TRBV29-1 to TRBJ1-2, with 7 bases fitting TRBD1. Trimming at V came to 7 bases and at J to 4 bases, leaving 3 bases not matched to a gene. Germline V gives CDR1 SQVTM, CDR2 ANQGSEA. This CDR3 has 11 residues. The chain's CDR3 is CSEQGLYGYTF. The CDR3 DNA reads as TGCAGCGAACAGGGGCTCTATGGCTACACCTTC.

This clone has a count of ten or more. The CDR3 coding sequence is TGCGCCAGCAGTGGAGGGGGACCCCTCCACTTT. Protein product: CASSGGGPLHF. V usage is TRBV10-1 and J usage is TRBJ1-6; tentatively, D is TRBD1 (6 bases). CDR3 length equals 11 residues. Trimming removed 4 bases at V and 12 bases at J, with 7 bases between. The V gene's germline CDR1 is WNHNN and CDR2 SYGVQD (reference sequence).

This clone is a singleton in its sample. This chain uses TRBV13 with TRBJ1-5; D is unresolved. The V end lost 4 bases, the J end lost 8 bases, and 12 bases lay between the germline ends. This CDR3 region has 13 residues. Germline V gene lookup returns CDR1 PRHDT and CDR2 FYEKMQ (reference sequence). The CDR3 nucleotides are TGTGCCAGCAGCTCTGACGGGGATGAGCCCCAGCATTTT. It is translated as CASSSDGDEPQHF.

This clone was counted a single time. The J gene is TRBJ1-4, the V gene TRBV2; 8 bases align to TRBD1. V was pared by 5 bases and J by 8 bases, with 16 bases of the junction left unmatched. Germline-derived CDR1 and CDR2 are SNHLY and FYNNEI. The length of the CDR3 is 17 residues. In nucleotides, the CDR3 is TGTGCCAGCAGTCCGACAGGGGCCCTTAGGCCCGGAGAAAAACTGTTTTTT. Amino acids: CASSPTGALRPGEKLFF. The full variable domain, completed using reference TRBV2 and TRBJ1-4, is EPEVTQTPSHQVTQMGQEVILRCVPISNHLYFYWYRQILGQKVEFLVSFYNNEISEKSEIFDDQFSVERPDGSNFTLKIRSTKLEDSAMYFCASSPTGALRPGEKLFFGSGTQLSVL.

The genes are TRBV11-2 and TRBJ2-7, with TRBD1 as a possible D gene (5 bases). V gave up 1 base and J gave up 8 bases, with 21 bases separating them. Germline V gene lookup returns CDR1 SGHAT and CDR2 FQNNGV. This CDR3 spans 16 amino acids. The CDR3 DNA is TGTGCCAGCAGCTTAGGTCATCGTGACAGTTCCTTGCAGCAGTACTTC. Translating it yields CASSLGHRDSSLQQYF.

The chain uses TRBV7-6 and TRBJ1-5; 12 positions agree with TRBD1. The CDR3 totals 17 residues. Trimming at V came to 5 bases and at J to 3 bases, leaving 8 bases not matched to a gene. Germline V CDR1 and CDR2: SGHVS, FNYEAQ. CDR3 DNA sequence: TGTGCCAGCAGCCCGGGACAGGGGGCTTGGGACAATCAGCCCCAGCATTTT. This gives the protein CASSPGQGAWDNQPQHF.

The chain is built from TRBV5-1 and TRBJ2-3, with no clear D. CDR3 length: 13 residues. The V end lost 1 base, the J end lost 2 bases, and 5 bases lay between the germline ends. Germline CDR1 reads SGHRS; CDR2 reads YFSETQ. The DNA of the CDR3 is TGCGCCAGCAGCTTGCAGGACACAGATACGCAGTATTTT. This sequence encodes CASSLQDTDTQYF.

The chain is built from TRBV6-1 and TRBJ1-4; 7 positions agree with TRBD1. Unmatched junction bases numbered 0, after V lost 3 bases and J lost 5 bases. The CDR3 length is 13 residues. CDR1 and CDR2 (germline): MNHNS, SASEGT. The DNA of the CDR3 is TGTGCCAGCAGTGAGACAGGGAATGAAAAACTGTTTTTT. This translates into CASSETGNEKLFF.

This clone was counted between two and nine times. The chain joins TRBV3-1 (or the pseudogene TRBV3-2) to TRBJ2-6, with 8 bases identical to TRBD1. The germline CDR1 and CDR2 sequences are LGHDT and YNNKEL (reference sequence). CDR3 size: 14 residues. The V and J ends lost 4 bases and 9 bases, in that order; junction bases with no gene match: 5. CDR3 amino acids: CASSRQGSLNVLTF. The CDR3, as DNA: TGTGCCAGCAGCCGACAGGGGAGCCTCAACGTCCTGACTTTC.

The V gene is TRBV19, the J gene TRBJ1-5; a weak D match, TRBD1 (6 bases). The CDR3 is 15 residues long. V dropped 5 bases and J dropped 2 bases, with 13 bases sitting between them. The germline V gene has CDR1 LNHDA and CDR2 SQIVND (reference sequence). This CDR3 is CASSPTQGGNQPQHF. The CDR3 coding sequence is TGTGCCAGTAGTCCTACACAGGGAGGCAATCAGCCCCAGCATTTT.

The V call is TRBV5-4, the J call TRBJ1-1; the match to TRBD1 covers 8 bases. This CDR3 spans 14 amino acids. Per the germline V gene, CDR1 is SGHNT and CDR2 is YYREEE (reference sequence). With 4 bases clipped from V and 3 bases from J, the junction kept 5 bases outside the gene matches. CDR3: CASSAQGADTEAFF. CDR3 coding DNA: TGTGCCAGCAGCGCTCAGGGGGCGGACACTGAAGCTTTCTTT.

The chain couples TRBV18 to TRBJ2-3, with TRBD1 matching over 8 bases. Germline-derived CDR1 and CDR2 are KGHSH and LQKENI. The CDR3 runs 15 residues. After removal of 3 bases from V and 0 bases from J, the junction contained 2 bases not matched to a gene. CDR3 protein: CASSPTGVSTDTQYF. The CDR3 bases are TGTGCCAGCTCACCGACAGGGGTTAGCACAGATACGCAGTATTTT.

V gene TRBV15 combines with J gene TRBJ1-2; 7 positions match TRBD1. Germline CDR1 LNHNV, CDR2 YYDKDF (reference sequence). The V and J ends lost 3 bases and 3 bases, in that order; junction bases with no gene match: 4. The CDR3 is made up of 14 amino acids. In DNA form, the CDR3 reads TGTGCCACCAGCAGGGACAGGCAGGACTATGGCTACACCTTC. Its translation: CATSRDRQDYGYTF.